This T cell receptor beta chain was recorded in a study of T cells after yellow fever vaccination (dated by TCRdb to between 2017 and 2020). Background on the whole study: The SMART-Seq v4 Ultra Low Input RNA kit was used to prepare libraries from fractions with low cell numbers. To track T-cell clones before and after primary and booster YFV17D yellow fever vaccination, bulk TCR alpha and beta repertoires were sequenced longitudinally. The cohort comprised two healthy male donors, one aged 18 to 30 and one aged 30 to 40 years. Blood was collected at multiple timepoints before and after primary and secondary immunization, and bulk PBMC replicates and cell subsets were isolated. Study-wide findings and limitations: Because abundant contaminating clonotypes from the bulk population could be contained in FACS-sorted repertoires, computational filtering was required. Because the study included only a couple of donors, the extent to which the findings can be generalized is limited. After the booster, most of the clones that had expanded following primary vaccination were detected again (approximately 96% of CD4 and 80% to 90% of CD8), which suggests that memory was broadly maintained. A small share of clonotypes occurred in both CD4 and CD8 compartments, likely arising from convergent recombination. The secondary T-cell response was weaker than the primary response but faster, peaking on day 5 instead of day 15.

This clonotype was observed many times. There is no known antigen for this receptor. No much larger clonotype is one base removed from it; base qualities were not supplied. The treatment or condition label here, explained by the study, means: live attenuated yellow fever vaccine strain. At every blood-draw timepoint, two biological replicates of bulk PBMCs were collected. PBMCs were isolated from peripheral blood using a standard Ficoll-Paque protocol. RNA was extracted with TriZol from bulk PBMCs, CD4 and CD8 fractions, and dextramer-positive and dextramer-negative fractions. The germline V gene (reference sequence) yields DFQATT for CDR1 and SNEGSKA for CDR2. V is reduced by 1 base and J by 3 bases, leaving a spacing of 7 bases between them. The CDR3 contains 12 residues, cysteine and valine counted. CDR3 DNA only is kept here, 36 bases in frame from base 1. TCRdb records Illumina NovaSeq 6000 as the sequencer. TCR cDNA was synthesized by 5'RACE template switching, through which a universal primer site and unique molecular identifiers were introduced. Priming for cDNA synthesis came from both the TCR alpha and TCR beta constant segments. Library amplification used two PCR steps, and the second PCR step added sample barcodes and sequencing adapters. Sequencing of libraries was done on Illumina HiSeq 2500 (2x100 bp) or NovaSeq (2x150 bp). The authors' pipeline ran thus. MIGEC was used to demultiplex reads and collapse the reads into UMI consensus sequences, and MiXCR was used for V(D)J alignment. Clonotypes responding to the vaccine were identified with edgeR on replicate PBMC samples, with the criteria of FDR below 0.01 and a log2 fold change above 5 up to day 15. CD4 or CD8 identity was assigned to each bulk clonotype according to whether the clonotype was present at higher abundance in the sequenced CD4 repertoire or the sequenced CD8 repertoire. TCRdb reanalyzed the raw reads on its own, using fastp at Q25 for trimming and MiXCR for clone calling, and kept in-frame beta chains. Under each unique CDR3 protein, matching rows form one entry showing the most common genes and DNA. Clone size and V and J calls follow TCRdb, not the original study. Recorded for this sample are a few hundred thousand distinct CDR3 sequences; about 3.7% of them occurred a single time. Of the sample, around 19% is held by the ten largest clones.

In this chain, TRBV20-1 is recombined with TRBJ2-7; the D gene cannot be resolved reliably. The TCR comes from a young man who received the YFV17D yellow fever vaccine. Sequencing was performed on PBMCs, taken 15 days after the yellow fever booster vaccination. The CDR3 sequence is CSARGTFYEQYV. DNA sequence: TGCAGTGCTAGAGGCACCTTCTACGAGCAGTACGTC.